One sample yielded the 25 T cell receptor beta chains listed below, sequenced in a study of T cells in Graves' hyperthyroidism and ophthalmopathy. RNA transcripts gave rise to amplified TCR beta CDR3 regions. An initial round of RT-PCR targeting the TCR CDR3 relied on the HTBI primer set. From the multiplex PCR reads, TCRdb called clonotypes with MiXCR, one entry per CDR3 protein. Altogether around 250,000 distinct CDR3 sequences are present, approximately 25% being singletons, with the ten largest covering roughly a third. Sequenced: blood. These receptors came from a woman in her forties with Graves' ophthalmopathy.

Regarding this clonotype: One end of the junction is discordant with germline, which a read error may explain. The J gene is TRBJ1-1, the V gene TRBV20-1; 8 bases match TRBD1. Looked up from germline, CDR1 is DFQATT and CDR2 is SNEGSKA (reference sequence). The CDR3 length is 14 residues. CDR3 in amino acids: CSATGGAMNTEASF. The CDR3 DNA is TGCAGTGCCACAGGGGGAGCCATGAACACTGAAGCTTCCTTT.

This clonotype has at least ten counts. This chain connects TRBV2 to TRBJ2-4, with unresolved D. The germline V gene encodes CDR1 SNHLY and CDR2 FYNNEI. CDR3 length equals 15 residues. V lost 0 bases, J lost 1 base, and 7 bases lay in between. The CDR3 region is CASSEAFEAKNIQYF. CDR3 DNA sequence: TGTGCCAGCAGTGAAGCATTCGAGGCCAAAAACATTCAGTACTTC.

Many counts were recorded for this clonotype. The chain combines TRBV7-2 with TRBJ1-5; perhaps TRBD1 as D (5 bases). The CDR3 has 14 amino acids. Looked up from germline, CDR1 is SGHTA and CDR2 is FQGNSA. Trimming took 5 bases from V and 3 from J, leaving 11 bases between them. The CDR3 reads CASSRDGYNQPQHF. The DNA for the CDR3 is TGTGCCAGCAGCCGGGACGGATACAATCAGCCCCAGCATTTT.

This clonotype was seen many times. Just one base apart from a much larger clone, this may be a read error. The V call is TRBV3-1, the J call TRBJ2-7; TRBD1 agrees at 8 bases. The CDR3 length is 14 residues. The germline V gene has CDR1 LGHDT and CDR2 YNNKEL (reference sequence). V shed 1 base, J shed 2 bases, and the junction held 1 base outside the gene matches. CDR3 sequence reads: CASSQGTGTYEQYF. The CDR3 DNA reads as TGTGCCAGCAGCCAAGGGACAGGGACCTACGAGCAGTACTTC.

At least ten counts were recorded for this clonotype. The genes are TRBV9 and TRBJ1-3; the D is unclear. With 1 base removed from V and 7 bases from J, the gap between germline ends came to 12 bases. The V gene's germline CDR1 is SGDLS and CDR2 YYNGEE. The CDR3 is 14 amino acids. The CDR3 bases are TGTGCCAGCAGCGTAACTTTTGGAGGGAACACCATATATTTT. Its protein product is CASSVTFGGNTIYF.

The table lists this clonotype with a few counts. The chain joins TRBV7-3 to TRBJ2-2; 7 nucleotides agree with TRBD1. The CDR3 loop spans 15 amino acids. Trimming took 0 bases from V and 4 from J; bases not matched to a gene: 2. Looked up from germline, CDR1 is SGHTA and CDR2 is FQGTGA. The CDR3 protein is CASSLTGDSTGELFF. The CDR3, as DNA: TGTGCCAGCAGCTTAACGGGGGACAGCACCGGGGAGCTGTTTTTT. The full variable domain, in which reference TRBV7-3 and TRBJ2-2 provide the parts outside the CDR3, is GAGVSQTPSNKVTEKGKYVELRCDPISGHTALYWYRQSLGQGPEFLIYFQGTGAADDSGLPNDRFFAVRPEGSVSTLKIQRTERGDSAVYLCASSLTGDSTGELFFGEGSRLTVL.

This clonotype was seen repeatedly, ten times or more. This rearrangement joins TRBV10-3 to TRBJ2-5, with 7 bases that match TRBD1. V was clipped by 3 bases and J by 0 bases; unmatched bases: 13. The CDR3 loop spans 18 amino acids. Germline values: CDR1 ENHRY, CDR2 SYGVKD. CDR3: CAISDGTAGGSYQETQYF. DNA of the CDR3: TGTGCCATCAGTGACGGGACAGCTGGGGGTTCGTACCAAGAGACCCAGTACTTC.

This clonotype was detected ten times or more. The chain employs TRBV6-5 and TRBJ2-7; unclear D gene. Germline CDR1 MNHEY, CDR2 SVGAGI. The CDR3 has 11 amino acids. V lost 4 bases and J 12 bases, leaving 13 bases between the germline ends. CDR3 DNA sequence: TGTGCCAGCAGTTCCTCCACCGTAATGTACTTC. This gives the protein CASSSSTVMYF.

As regards this clonotype: The junction departs from the called germline gene at one end, perhaps through a read error. The V and J genes are TRBV13 and TRBJ2-5; 9 bases are a match to TRBD1. The germline gives CDR1 PRHDT, CDR2 FYEKMQ (reference sequence). This CDR3 has 16 residues. The CDR3 DNA sequence: TGTGCCAACAGCCCTGGGGAACAGGGGGCTGAAGAGACCCAGTACTTC. Translation: CANSPGEQGAEETQYF.

This clonotype was recorded many times. This rearrangement joins TRBV5-1 to TRBJ2-7; 7 positions agree with TRBD2. CDR3 length equals 14 residues. Germline CDR1 and CDR2: SGHRS and YFSETQ. The V gene end was trimmed by 3 bases and the J gene end by 7 bases; junction bases not matched to a gene: 10. In nucleotides, the CDR3 is TGCGCCAGCAGCTCGGGACTCTTGGGGGGGGAGCAGTACTTC. This encodes CASSSGLLGGEQYF. Together with reference TRBV5-1 and TRBJ2-7, the CDR3 gives the full variable domain: KAGVTQTPRYLIKTRGQQVTLSCSPISGHRSVSWYQQTPGQGLQFLFEYFSETQRNKGNFPGRFSGRQFSNSRSEMNVSTLELGDSALYLCASSSGLLGGEQYFGPGTRLTVT.

The sample holds many counts of this clonotype. The chain combines TRBV28 with TRBJ2-7; no clear D. Germline values: CDR1 MDHEN, CDR2 SYDVKM. Trimming shortened V by 2 bases and J by 2 bases, and 10 bases separated the two germline ends. The CDR3 totals 14 residues. The DNA for the CDR3 is TGTGCCAGCAGTTTAGCGCAGCTTCCCTACGAGCAGTACTTC. It encodes CASSLAQLPYEQYF.

This clonotype was counted a few times. An end of the junction differs from the germline gene, which may be a read error. The V gene is TRBV28, the J gene TRBJ1-6; D might be TRBD1 (5 bases). The CDR3 totals 12 residues. The germline gives CDR1 MDHEN, CDR2 SYDVKM. CDR3 nucleotides: TGTGCCAGCAGTTTCCGGGGCTCACCCCTCTACTTT. This translates into CASSFRGSPLYF.

CDR3 amino acids: CASSQRRGTSGIGEQYF. The DNA for the CDR3 is TGTGCCAGCAGCCAAAGGAGGGGGACTAGCGGGATTGGTGAGCAGTACTTC. V is TRBV7-8 and J is TRBJ2-7, with 13 bases lining up with TRBD2. With 5 bases clipped from V and 7 bases from J, the junction kept 14 bases outside the gene matches. This CDR3 comprises 17 residues. Germline CDR1 SGHVS, CDR2 FQNEAQ.

The V and J genes are TRBV4-2 and TRBJ2-2, with 9 bases aligning to TRBD2. The length of the CDR3 is 16 residues. Germline CDR1 LGHNA, CDR2 YNFKEQ. V lost 0 bases, J lost 3 bases, and 2 bases stayed unmatched. CDR3 coding DNA: TGTGCCAGCAGCCAAGATGCGGGAGGGGACACCGGGGAGCTGTTTTTT. Its protein is CASSQDAGGDTGELFF.

This clonotype was recorded many times. The J gene is TRBJ2-5, the V gene TRBV4-2; the D is unclear. The germline gives CDR1 LGHNA, CDR2 YNFKEQ. V was cut by 4 bases and J by 2 bases, with 14 bases left in between. The CDR3 extends over 15 amino acids. CDR3 bases: TGTGCCAGCAGCCCCCGAGGTCTAGGGCAAGAGACCCAGTACTTC. It translates to CASSPRGLGQETQYF.

This clonotype occurred many times. The V gene is TRBV11-1, the J gene TRBJ2-2; a weak D match, TRBD1 (6 bases). The CDR3 sequence is 16 residues long. The germline CDR1 and CDR2 sequences are SGHAT and FQDESV (reference sequence). With 5 bases removed from V and 7 bases from J, the gap between germline ends came to 20 bases. The CDR3 sequence is CASSPGAGGPGGELFF. CDR3 DNA: TGTGCCAGCAGCCCAGGGGCAGGAGGCCCCGGCGGGGAGCTGTTTTTT.

The rearrangement uses TRBV5-1 and TRBJ2-7, with TRBD1 identical over 9 bases. The V and J ends lost 3 bases and 6 bases, in that order; junction bases with no gene match: 7. The CDR3 sequence is 14 residues long. In germline, CDR1 is SGHRS, CDR2 YFSETQ. CDR3 protein: CASSSGQGLGEQYF. The CDR3 DNA follows: TGCGCCAGCAGCTCGGGACAGGGACTCGGCGAGCAGTACTTC.

At least ten counts were recorded for this clonotype. This chain uses TRBV10-3 with TRBJ1-2; D is unresolved. CDR3 length equals 11 residues. Trimming pared 2 bases from V and 2 bases from J, leaving 0 bases between. Germline loops: CDR1 ENHRY, CDR2 SYGVKD. This CDR3 is CAISENYGYTF. The CDR3 nucleotides read TGTGCCATCAGTGAGAACTATGGCTACACCTTC.

This clonotype was picked up many times. The J gene is TRBJ2-7, the V gene TRBV7-2, with TRBD1 matching over 9 bases. The CDR3 has 14 amino acids. V was clipped by 6 bases and J by 6 bases; unmatched bases: 9. The germline CDR1 and CDR2 sequences are SGHTA and FQGNSA. The chain's CDR3 is CASSFGQGLSEQYF. The CDR3 bases are TGTGCCAGCAGTTTCGGACAGGGGCTTTCCGAGCAGTACTTC. Looking up the rest from reference TRBV7-2 and TRBJ2-7 gives the full variable domain: GAGVSQSPSNKVTEKGKDVELRCDPISGHTALYWYRQSLGQGLEFLIYFQGNSAPDKSGLPSDRFSAERTGGSVSTLTIQRTQQEDSAVYLCASSFGQGLSEQYFGPGTRLTVT.

This chain uses TRBV27 with TRBJ2-7; TRBD1 is a possible D gene (7 bases). The germline V gene encodes CDR1 MNHEY and CDR2 SMNVEV (reference sequence). V lost 5 bases and J 3 bases, leaving 26 bases between the germline ends. The CDR3 spans 18 residues. CDR3 sequence (DNA): TGTGCCAGCAGTCTCGGGACAGCTTATCGACTAGGAGTCTACGAGCAGTACTTC. Protein product: CASSLGTAYRLGVYEQYF.

Regarding this clonotype: This may stem from a read error, because a much larger clone lies one nucleotide away. The genes are TRBV20-1 and TRBJ1-1; no reliable D call. The germline gives CDR1 DFQATT, CDR2 SNEGSKA (reference sequence). The CDR3 length is 11 residues. The ends were cut back, 3 bases at V and 11 bases at J, with 13 bases in the middle. CDR3 in amino acids: CSARRWQAAFF. The CDR3 DNA is TGCAGTGCTAGGAGGTGGCAGGCGGCTTTCTTT.

This clonotype showed up many times. The V call is TRBV15, the J call TRBJ1-1; D possibly corresponds to TRBD1 (5 bases). This CDR3 has 15 amino acids. In germline, CDR1 is LNHNV, CDR2 YYDKDF (reference sequence). V was clipped by 3 bases and J by 2 bases, with 13 bases between them. CDR3 sequence: CATSRPSGDNTEAFF. The DNA for the CDR3 is TGTGCCACCAGCAGGCCGAGCGGGGACAACACTGAAGCTTTCTTT.

This clonotype was seen at least ten times. The rearrangement links TRBV28 to TRBJ1-4; D not resolved. The CDR3 runs to 16 residues. V lost 5 bases and J 6 bases, leaving 19 bases between the germline ends. CDR1 is MDHEN and CDR2 is SYDVKM in the germline V gene. DNA of the CDR3: TGTGCCAGCAGTCCGGCCGCTTGGTTCGGGGATGAAAAACTGTTTTTT. This codes for CASSPAAWFGDEKLFF.

The chain uses TRBV12-3 or TRBV12-4 and TRBJ2-7, with D tentatively TRBD1 (6 bases). V dropped 4 bases and J dropped 6 bases, with 19 bases sitting between them. This CDR3 region has 15 residues. The CDR3 sequence is CASSYKYRHRAEQYF. DNA of the CDR3: TGTGCCAGCAGTTATAAGTACCGTCACAGGGCCGAGCAGTACTTC.

This clonotype appeared many times. The chain employs TRBV7-2 and TRBJ2-5, with 10 bases identical to TRBD2. In germline, CDR1 is SGHTA, CDR2 FQGNSA. J gave up 5 bases and V 1 base, and 7 bases lay outside the gene matches. The CDR3 is made up of 16 amino acids. Here the CDR3 reads CASSLGSSGSWETQYF. CDR3 DNA sequence: TGTGCCAGCAGCTTAGGGTCTAGCGGGAGCTGGGAGACCCAGTACTTC.